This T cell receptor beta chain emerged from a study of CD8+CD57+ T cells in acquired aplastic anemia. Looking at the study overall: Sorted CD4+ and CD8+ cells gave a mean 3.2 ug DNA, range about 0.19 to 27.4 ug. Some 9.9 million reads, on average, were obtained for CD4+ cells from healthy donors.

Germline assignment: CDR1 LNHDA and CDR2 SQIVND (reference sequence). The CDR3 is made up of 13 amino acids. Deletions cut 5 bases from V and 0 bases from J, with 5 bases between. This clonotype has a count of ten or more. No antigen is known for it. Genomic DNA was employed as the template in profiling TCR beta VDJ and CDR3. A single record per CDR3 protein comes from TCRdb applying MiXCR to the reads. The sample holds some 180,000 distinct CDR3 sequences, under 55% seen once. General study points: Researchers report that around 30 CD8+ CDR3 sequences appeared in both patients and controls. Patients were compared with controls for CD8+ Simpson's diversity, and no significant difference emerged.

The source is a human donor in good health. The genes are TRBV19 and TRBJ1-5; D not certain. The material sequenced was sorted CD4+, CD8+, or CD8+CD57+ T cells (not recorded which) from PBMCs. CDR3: CASSDYSNQPQHF. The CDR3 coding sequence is TGTGCCAGTAGTGACTATAGCAATCAGCCCCAGCATTTT.